The 27 T cell receptor beta chains reported below all come from one sample, sequenced in a study of T cells after posttransplantation cyclophosphamide. TCRdb keeps only in-frame clones here, not all; method: immunoSEQ multiplex PCR. The sample lists 30,000 or so clones, around 90% occurring once. The sample consisted of PBMCs. These receptors all come from a woman aged 40 to 50 with a blood cancer, CMV-positive, and with a related stem cell donor.

The chain combines TRBV5-5 with TRBJ2-5; 7 nucleotides line up with TRBD1. This CDR3 spans 15 amino acids. Germline CDR1 and CDR2: SGHKS and YYEKEE (reference sequence). The junction had 4 bases not matched to a gene; V was cut back by 1 base and J by 1 base. DNA of the CDR3: TGTGCCAGCAGCTTGCAGGACAGGCTCCAAGAGACCCAGTACTTC. Translation: CASSLQDRLQETQYF.

This clone appeared a single time. V gene TRBV4-1 combines with J gene TRBJ1-1; a weak D match, TRBD1 (6 bases). CDR3 length: 17 residues. Germline lookup yields CDR1 MGHRA and CDR2 YSYEKL. V gave up 1 base and J gave up 2 bases, with 17 bases separating them. In DNA form, the CDR3 reads TGCGCCAGCAGCCAAGTCCCGGGACATCCCCGCAACACTGAAGCTTTCTTT. It encodes CASSQVPGHPRNTEAFF.

The V gene is TRBV9, the J gene TRBJ1-3, with D possibly TRBD1 on 5 matching bases. CDR1 is SGDLS and CDR2 is YYNGEE in the germline V gene. CDR3 length: 15 residues. Trimming took off 3 bases at V and 0 bases at J, with 10 bases between the two ends. The CDR3 bases are TGTGCCAGCAGCGAACAGGCTCGCTCTGGAAACACCATATATTTT. Protein product: CASSEQARSGNTIYF.

The chain carries TRBV5-6 and TRBJ2-7; 7 nucleotides match TRBD1. CDR1 and CDR2 (germline): SGHDT, YYEEEE. Germline trimming cut 5 bases from V and 1 base from J; bases unmatched to any gene: 6. The CDR3 loop spans 14 amino acids. The CDR3: CASRSGTASYEQYF. The CDR3 coding sequence is TGTGCCAGCAGATCAGGGACAGCATCCTACGAGCAGTACTTC.

The chain couples TRBV6-6 to TRBJ2-3; D might be TRBD1 (6 bases). With 6 bases removed from V and 2 bases from J, the gap between germline ends came to 12 bases. The length of the CDR3 is 14 residues. Germline lookup yields CDR1 MNHNY and CDR2 SVGAGI (reference sequence). CDR3 in DNA: TGTGCCAGCAGCTCCGGGACACTCACAGATACGCAGTATTTT. Its translation: CASSSGTLTDTQYF.

This chain joins TRBV5-6 and TRBJ2-7, with 7 positions matching TRBD1. This CDR3 comprises 15 residues. The junction had 8 bases not matched to a gene; V was cut back by 2 bases and J by 3 bases. From germline, CDR1 is SGHDT and CDR2 YYEEEE. The CDR3 DNA sequence: TGTGCCAGCAGCTTCAGGGGGTTTCCTTACTACGAGCAGTACTTC. Protein sequence: CASSFRGFPYYEQYF.

In this sample, this clone is medium-sized. The V call is TRBV5-4, the J call TRBJ2-2; the D is unclear. Trimming stripped 2 bases from V and 6 bases from J, with 5 bases between. CDR1 and CDR2 (germline): SGHNT, YYREEE (reference sequence). This CDR3 contains 12 residues. In nucleotides, the CDR3 is TGTGCCAGCAGCTTATCTGCCGGGGAGCTGTTTTTT. Translating it yields CASSLSAGELFF. Together with reference TRBV5-4 and TRBJ2-2, the CDR3 gives the full variable domain: ETGVTQSPTHLIKTRGQQVTLRCSSQSGHNTVSWYQQALGQGPQFIFQYYREEENGRGNFPPRFSGLQFPNYSSELNVNALELDDSALYLCASSLSAGELFFGEGSRLTVL.

V is TRBV14 and J is TRBJ2-7, with 7 bases aligning to TRBD1. Trimming cost V 1 base and J 1 base; bases outside gene matches: 1. Per the germline V gene, CDR1 is SGHDN and CDR2 is FVKESK. The CDR3 consists of 14 residues. CDR3 DNA sequence: TGTGCCAGCAGCCAAGGGACAGGATCCTACGAGCAGTACTTC. Translating gives CASSQGTGSYEQYF.

With regard to this clone: The junction departs from germline at one end; a sequencing error may be responsible. Other DNA sequences in the sample encode the same CDR3. The DNA of the CDR3 is TGTGCCAGCGGAAGACAGGGAAGAAATTCCCCCCTCCACTTT. The encoded protein is CASGRQGRNSPLHF. The chain is built from TRBV6-1 and TRBJ1-6; 7 nucleotides match TRBD1. Germline V lookup: CDR1 MNHNS, CDR2 SASEGT. There are 14 residues in the CDR3.

The chain is built from TRBV5-6 and TRBJ2-7; maybe TRBD2 (7 bases). CDR3 length equals 15 residues. Germline CDR1 SGHDT, CDR2 YYEEEE. Deletions cut 3 bases from V and 2 bases from J, with 15 bases between. CDR3 DNA sequence: TGTGCCAGCAGCTATCGGGGGGCCGGGACCTACGAGCAGTACTTC. Its protein product is CASSYRGAGTYEQYF. Looking up the rest from reference TRBV5-6 and TRBJ2-7 gives the full variable domain: DAGVTQSPTHLIKTRGQQVTLRCSPKSGHDTVSWYQQALGQGPQFIFQYYEEEERQRGNFPDRFSGHQFPNYSSELNVNALLLGDSALYLCASSYRGAGTYEQYFGPGTRLTVT.

The chain is built from TRBV27 and TRBJ2-1; no firm D call. The V gene's germline CDR1 is MNHEY and CDR2 SMNVEV (reference sequence). Trimming stripped 1 base from V and 0 bases from J, with 10 bases between. The CDR3 sequence is 16 residues long. The CDR3: CASSLLQSGSYNEQFF. In DNA, the CDR3 is TGTGCCAGCAGTTTATTACAGTCAGGCTCCTACAATGAGCAGTTCTTC.

J is TRBJ2-3 and V is TRBV5-4, with a weak D call TRBD2 (5 bases). The CDR3 has 11 amino acids. Germline CDR1 and CDR2: SGHNT and YYREEE (reference sequence). V lost 5 bases and J lost 6, with 7 bases in between. This CDR3 reads CASRRGDTQYF. CDR3 coding DNA: TGTGCCAGCAGGCGCGGGGATACGCAGTATTTT.

This clone was counted once. The rearrangement links TRBV11-2 to TRBJ2-7; TRBD2 aligns across 9 bases. Germline-derived CDR1 and CDR2 are SGHAT and FQNNGV. V trimming: 3 bases; J trimming: 4 bases; junction bases outside the gene matches: 1. This CDR3 region has 13 residues. CDR3: CASSFTSGYEQYF. The CDR3 DNA reads as TGTGCCAGCAGCTTCACTAGCGGGTACGAGCAGTACTTC. Full variable domain (missing parts from reference TRBV11-2 and TRBJ2-7): EAGVAQSPRYKIIEKRQSVAFWCNPISGHATLYWYQQILGQGPKLLIQFQNNGVVDDSQLPKDRFSAERLKGVDSTLKIQPAKLEDSAVYLCASSFTSGYEQYFGPGTRLTVT.

DNA of the CDR3: TGTGCCAGCAGCCTAGGGACTAGCGGGTACAATGAGCAGTTCTTC. This translates into CASSLGTSGYNEQFF. V is TRBV7-2 and J is TRBJ2-1; 12 nucleotides agree with TRBD2. The germline V gene has CDR1 SGHTA and CDR2 FQGNSA. The CDR3 contains 15 residues. V was clipped by 5 bases and J by 4 bases; unmatched bases: 3.

The gene calls are TRBV5-1 and TRBJ1-1; D may be TRBD1 (6 bases). Trimming took 4 bases from V and 3 from J, leaving 7 bases between them. Germline CDR1 reads SGHRS; CDR2 reads YFSETQ. CDR3 length equals 12 residues. CDR3 region: CASSTGYTEAFF. CDR3 in DNA: TGCGCCAGCAGCACAGGGTACACTGAAGCTTTCTTT.

V gene TRBV29-1 combines with J gene TRBJ2-7, with a possible D match to TRBD2 (6 bases). Trimming left V 6 bases short and J 6 bases short, with 21 bases between. CDR3 size: 14 residues. Germline CDR1 reads SQVTM; CDR2 reads ANQGSEA. Here the CDR3 reads CSVEGEGIAGEQYF. CDR3 sequence (DNA): TGCAGCGTGGAGGGTGAGGGGATTGCCGGCGAGCAGTACTTC.

The rearrangement links TRBV7-6 to TRBJ1-1, with 9 bases fitting TRBD1. The CDR3 runs 16 residues. The V gene end was trimmed by 5 bases and the J gene end by 2 bases; junction bases not matched to a gene: 9. The V gene's germline CDR1 is SGHVS and CDR2 FNYEAQ. The CDR3 region is CASSPPGTGRNTEAFF. The CDR3 DNA is TGTGCCAGCAGCCCACCCGGGACAGGGAGAAACACTGAAGCTTTCTTT.

This clone appeared once. The rearrangement links TRBV27 to TRBJ2-7; TRBD1 agrees at 8 bases. V lost 4 bases, J lost 2 bases, and 4 bases stayed unmatched. The CDR3 totals 14 residues. Germline V CDR1 and CDR2: MNHEY, SMNVEV (reference sequence). CDR3 nucleotides: TGTGCCAGCAGTTCCGGGACAGGCCCCTACGAGCAGTACTTC. Its protein is CASSSGTGPYEQYF.

The chain recombines TRBV12-5 with TRBJ2-5; tentative D call: TRBD2 (6 bases). The CDR3 is made up of 13 amino acids. Trimming cost V 6 bases and J 4 bases, with 12 bases left between them. The germline gives CDR1 LGHNT, CDR2 FRNRAP. The CDR3 spells CASGPGLSETQYF. The CDR3 DNA sequence: TGTGCTAGTGGCCCGGGACTCTCAGAGACCCAGTACTTC.

The chain is built from TRBV5-1 and TRBJ2-2; D is ambiguous. V was cut by 6 bases and J by 1 base, with 4 bases left in between. This CDR3 region has 12 residues. Germline V gene data show CDR1 as SGHRS and CDR2 as YFSETQ. The DNA of the CDR3 is TGCGCCAGCACGAGGAACACCGGGGAGCTGTTTTTT. It codes for CASTRNTGELFF.

The chain has TRBV7-9 and TRBJ2-1; the match to TRBD2 covers 8 bases. The CDR3 has 15 amino acids. Germline CDR1 SEHNR, CDR2 FQNEAQ (reference sequence). V dropped 5 bases and J dropped 6; count of bases not matched to a gene: 9. CDR3: CASSQGQRETNEQFF. The CDR3 nucleotides read TGTGCCAGCAGCCAAGGCCAGCGGGAGACCAATGAGCAGTTCTTC.

This clone was seen a single time. The rearrangement joins TRBV27 to TRBJ1-6; 7 positions match TRBD1. J lost 7 bases, V lost 5 bases, and 5 bases had no gene match. The CDR3 covers 14 residues. Germline V gives CDR1 MNHEY, CDR2 SMNVEV (reference sequence). The CDR3 region is CASSLGTENSPLHF. The CDR3 DNA reads TGTGCCAGCAGTCTCGGGACAGAGAATTCACCCCTCCACTTT.

CDR3 nucleotides: TGTGCCAGCTGCGACAGGGCCGGGAATGAGCAGTTCTTC. Translating gives CASCDRAGNEQFF. This sequence joins TRBV6-5 and TRBJ2-1; TRBD1 matches at 7 bases. Trimming took 8 bases from V and 7 from J; bases not matched to a gene: 8. The CDR3 is 13 amino acids. CDR1 MNHEY and CDR2 SVGAGI come from the germline V gene.

The genes are TRBV19 and TRBJ1-1; D is unresolved. Germline lookup yields CDR1 LNHDA and CDR2 SQIVND (reference sequence). V shed 7 bases and J shed 2 bases, with 11 bases lying between them. The CDR3 loop spans 13 amino acids. The CDR3 nucleotides read TGTGCCAGTAATCCCGGGGTCAACACTGAAGCTTTCTTT. Translated, it gives CASNPGVNTEAFF.

This chain connects TRBV6-1 to TRBJ2-5, with 8 bases identical to TRBD1. Unmatched junction bases numbered 11, after V lost 4 bases and J lost 4 bases. The CDR3 totals 16 residues. Germline lookup yields CDR1 MNHNS and CDR2 SASEGT. The CDR3 DNA is TGTGCCAGCAGTGCCGCGGACAGGGTGGTCCGAGAGACCCAGTACTTC. Translating it yields CASSAADRVVRETQYF.

The V and J genes are TRBV9 and TRBJ2-2; unclear D gene. The CDR3 loop spans 13 amino acids. Germline CDR1 reads SGDLS; CDR2 reads YYNGEE. V lost 1 base, J lost 4 bases, and 5 bases lay in between. The CDR3 is CASSVRFTGELFF. DNA for the CDR3: TGTGCCAGCAGCGTACGGTTCACCGGGGAGCTGTTTTTT.

Only one count was recorded for this clone. The gene calls are TRBV6-5 and TRBJ1-1; TRBD1 matches 7 bases. The CDR3 is 15 residues long. V lost 2 bases and J lost 5; bases outside the gene matches: 8. CDR1 is MNHEY, CDR2 SVGAGI, per germline. This chain's CDR3 is CASSYRHRGGTEAFF. For the CDR3, the DNA is TGTGCCAGCAGTTACCGACACAGGGGTGGGACTGAAGCTTTCTTT.